The clone carrying this T cell receptor beta chain was found a few times. The data stem from a study of T cell changes during pregnancy in multiple sclerosis. Profiled with immunoSEQ multiplex PCR; TCRdb holds only in-frame clones, not every one. The data hold more than 70,000 clones, with 85% to 95% observed a single time. J lost 3 bases, V lost 7 bases, and 3 bases had no gene match. This CDR3 has 13 amino acids. Germline CDR1 is LNHDA and CDR2 is SQIVND (reference sequence). Sequencing used peripheral blood, obtained before pregnancy. This TCR was recovered from a female donor with multiple sclerosis, enrolled in a pregnancy study. The V call is TRBV19, the J call TRBJ1-5, with 7 bases identical to TRBD1. The DNA for the CDR3 is TGTGCCAGTAACGGACAGGTCAATCAGCCCCAGCATTTT. Protein sequence: CASNGQVNQPQHF.